This TCR beta chain was sequenced for a study of spatial heterogeneity in lung cancer. About the study: Raw reads contained each unique TCR and UMI combination more than ten times on average.

Trimming removed 7 bases from V and 0 bases from J, with 7 bases in between. There are 13 residues in the CDR3. Concerning this clonotype: This beta chain represents an off-target read in a library built for alpha chains; its size is of limited meaning.

TCRdb independently ran MiXCR on the 5' RACE reads; one entry per CDR3 protein. The table has approximately 7,800 distinct CDR3 sequences, 8.6% seen once. Regarding time point: sample taken at primary tumor resection. Material for sequencing was whole RNA from tumor, nontumor lung or frozen PBMC, left unsorted. This receptor was obtained from a male donor with early-stage non-small cell lung cancer. The sequenced sample was PBMCs, obtained at surgery. The rearrangement uses TRBV12-3 or TRBV12-4 and TRBJ2-1; no definite D call. In DNA form, the CDR3 reads TGTGCCAGCACCGCAAGCTCCTACAATGAGCAGTTCTTC. The encoded protein is CASTASSYNEQFF.